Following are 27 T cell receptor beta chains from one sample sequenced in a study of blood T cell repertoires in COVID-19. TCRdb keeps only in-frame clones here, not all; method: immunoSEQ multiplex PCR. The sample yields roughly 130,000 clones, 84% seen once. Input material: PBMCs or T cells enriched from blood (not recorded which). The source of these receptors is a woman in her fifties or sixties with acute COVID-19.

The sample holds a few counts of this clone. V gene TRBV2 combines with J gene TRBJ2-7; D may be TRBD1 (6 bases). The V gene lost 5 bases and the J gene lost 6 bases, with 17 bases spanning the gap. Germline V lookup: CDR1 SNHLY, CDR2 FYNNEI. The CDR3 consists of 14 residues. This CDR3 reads CASSPSYRVAEQYF. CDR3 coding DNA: TGTGCCAGCAGTCCCAGTTACAGGGTCGCCGAGCAGTACTTC.

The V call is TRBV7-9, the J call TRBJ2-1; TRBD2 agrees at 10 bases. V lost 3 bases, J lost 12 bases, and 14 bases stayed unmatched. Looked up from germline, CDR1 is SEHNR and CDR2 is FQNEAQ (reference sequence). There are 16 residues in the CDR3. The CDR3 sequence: CASSFEGTSAGGVQFF. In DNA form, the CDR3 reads TGTGCCAGCAGCTTCGAGGGGACTAGCGCGGGAGGGGTGCAGTTCTTC.

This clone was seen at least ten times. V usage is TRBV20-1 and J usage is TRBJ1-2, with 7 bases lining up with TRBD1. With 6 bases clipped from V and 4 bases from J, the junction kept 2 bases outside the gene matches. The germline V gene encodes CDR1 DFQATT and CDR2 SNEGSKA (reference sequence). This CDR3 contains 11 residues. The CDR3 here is CSARTGYGYTF. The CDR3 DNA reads TGCAGTGCGCGGACAGGCTATGGCTACACCTTC.

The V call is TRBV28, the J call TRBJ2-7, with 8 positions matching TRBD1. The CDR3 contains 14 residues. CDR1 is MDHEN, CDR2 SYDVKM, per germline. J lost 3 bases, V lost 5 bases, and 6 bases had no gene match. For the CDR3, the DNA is TGTGCCAGCAGTCTCGGACAGGGCCACTACGAGCAGTACTTC. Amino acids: CASSLGQGHYEQYF.

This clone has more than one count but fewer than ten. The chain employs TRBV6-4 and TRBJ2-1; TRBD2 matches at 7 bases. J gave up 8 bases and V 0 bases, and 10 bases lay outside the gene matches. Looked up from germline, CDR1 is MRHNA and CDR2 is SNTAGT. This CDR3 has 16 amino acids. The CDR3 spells CASSDSMASGSHEQFF. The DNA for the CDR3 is TGTGCCAGCAGTGACTCGATGGCTAGCGGTAGCCATGAGCAGTTCTTC.

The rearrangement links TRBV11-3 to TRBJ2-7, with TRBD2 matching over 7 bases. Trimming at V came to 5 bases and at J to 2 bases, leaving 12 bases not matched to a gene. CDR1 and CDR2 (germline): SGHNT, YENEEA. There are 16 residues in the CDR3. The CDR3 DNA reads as TGTGCCAGCAGCAACAGACTAGCCAAGGGGACCTACGAGCAGTACTTC. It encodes CASSNRLAKGTYEQYF.

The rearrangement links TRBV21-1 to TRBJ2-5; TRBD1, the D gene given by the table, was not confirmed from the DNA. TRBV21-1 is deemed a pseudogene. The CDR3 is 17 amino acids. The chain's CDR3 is CASSPSGAVPNQETQYF. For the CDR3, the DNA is TGTGCCAGCAGCCCTTCAGGGGCAGTGCCTAATCAAGAGACCCAGTACTTC.

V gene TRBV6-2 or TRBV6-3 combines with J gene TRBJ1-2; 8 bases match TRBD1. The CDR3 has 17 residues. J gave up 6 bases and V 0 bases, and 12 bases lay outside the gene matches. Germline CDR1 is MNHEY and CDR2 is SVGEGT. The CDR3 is CASSYSPGTGPADGYTF. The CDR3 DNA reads TGTGCCAGCAGTTACTCCCCCGGGACAGGACCAGCAGATGGCTACACCTTC.

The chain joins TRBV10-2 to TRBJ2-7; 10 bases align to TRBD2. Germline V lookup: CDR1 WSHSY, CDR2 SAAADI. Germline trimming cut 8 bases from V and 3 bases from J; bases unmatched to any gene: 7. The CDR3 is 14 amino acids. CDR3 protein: CASGLAEAGYEQYF. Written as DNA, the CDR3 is TGCGCCAGCGGACTAGCGGAGGCCGGCTACGAGCAGTACTTC.

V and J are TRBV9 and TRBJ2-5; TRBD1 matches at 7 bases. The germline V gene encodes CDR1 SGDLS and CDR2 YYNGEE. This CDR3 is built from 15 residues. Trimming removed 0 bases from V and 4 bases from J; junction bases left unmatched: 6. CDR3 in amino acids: CASSVEGAPGETQYF. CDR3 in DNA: TGTGCCAGCAGCGTAGAGGGGGCGCCGGGAGAGACCCAGTACTTC.

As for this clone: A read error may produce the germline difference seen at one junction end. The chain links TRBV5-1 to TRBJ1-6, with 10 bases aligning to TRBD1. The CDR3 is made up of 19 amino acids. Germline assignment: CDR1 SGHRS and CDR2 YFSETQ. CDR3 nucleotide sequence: TGCGCCAACAGCCCGACCCGGGACAGGGGTATGGTTGATAATTCACCCCTCCACTTT. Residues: CANSPTRDRGMVDNSPLHF.

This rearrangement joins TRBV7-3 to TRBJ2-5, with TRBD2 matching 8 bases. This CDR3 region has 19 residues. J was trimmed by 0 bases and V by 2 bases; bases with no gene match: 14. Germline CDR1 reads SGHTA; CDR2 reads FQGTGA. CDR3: CASSLAAAGGLPYQETQYF. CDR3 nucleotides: TGTGCCAGCAGCTTAGCTGCCGCGGGAGGTCTCCCGTACCAAGAGACCCAGTACTTC.

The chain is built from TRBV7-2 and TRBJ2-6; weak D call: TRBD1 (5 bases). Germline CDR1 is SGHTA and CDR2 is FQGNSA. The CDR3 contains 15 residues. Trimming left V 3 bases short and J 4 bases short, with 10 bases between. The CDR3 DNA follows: TGTGCCAGCAGCTTGGGGCTTCGGGGGGCCAACGTCCTGACTTTC. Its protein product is CASSLGLRGANVLTF.

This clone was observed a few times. CDR3 nucleotides: TGTGCCAGCAGTCCTCAGACAGGTCTTAACTATGGCTACACCTTC. Residues: CASSPQTGLNYGYTF. The chain uses TRBV27 and TRBJ1-2; D perhaps matches TRBD1 (6 bases). Per the germline V gene, CDR1 is MNHEY and CDR2 is SMNVEV (reference sequence). With 5 bases removed from V and 1 base from J, the gap between germline ends came to 14 bases. The CDR3 length is 15 residues.

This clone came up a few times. CDR3 coding DNA: TGTGCCAGCAGCATTGCAGGGTTTTTCGGGGAGCTGTTTTTT. The encoded protein is CASSIAGFFGELFF. The chain joins TRBV11-2 to TRBJ2-2; a weak D match, TRBD1 (5 bases). CDR3 length: 14 residues. Trimming cost V 5 bases and J 7 bases, with 14 bases left between them. Germline V gene lookup returns CDR1 SGHAT and CDR2 FQNNGV.

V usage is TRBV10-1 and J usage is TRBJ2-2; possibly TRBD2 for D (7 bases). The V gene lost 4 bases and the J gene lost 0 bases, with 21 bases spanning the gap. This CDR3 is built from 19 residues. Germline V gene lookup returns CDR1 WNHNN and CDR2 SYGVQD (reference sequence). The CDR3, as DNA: TGCGCCAGCAGTGGACTGCTGGGGGCCGGGACTACGAACACCGGGGAGCTGTTTTTT. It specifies CASSGLLGAGTTNTGELFF.

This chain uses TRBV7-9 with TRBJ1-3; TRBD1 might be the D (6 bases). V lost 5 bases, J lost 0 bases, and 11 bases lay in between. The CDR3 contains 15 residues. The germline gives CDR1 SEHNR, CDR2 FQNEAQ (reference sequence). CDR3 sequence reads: CASSPRTDSGNTIYF. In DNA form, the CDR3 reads TGTGCCAGCAGCCCGCGGACAGACTCTGGAAACACCATATATTTT.

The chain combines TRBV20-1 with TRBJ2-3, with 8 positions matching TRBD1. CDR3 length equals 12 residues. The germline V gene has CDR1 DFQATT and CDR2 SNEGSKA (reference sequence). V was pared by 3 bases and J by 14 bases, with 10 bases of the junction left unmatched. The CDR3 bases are TGCAGTGCTAGTTCAACAGGGGGTCAACGGTATTTT. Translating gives CSASSTGGQRYF.

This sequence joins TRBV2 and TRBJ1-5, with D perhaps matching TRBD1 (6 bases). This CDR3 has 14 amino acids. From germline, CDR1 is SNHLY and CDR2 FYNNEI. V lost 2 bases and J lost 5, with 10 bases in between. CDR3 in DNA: TGTGCCAGCAGTGAATGGGGGCGCGATCAGCCCCAGCATTTT. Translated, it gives CASSEWGRDQPQHF.

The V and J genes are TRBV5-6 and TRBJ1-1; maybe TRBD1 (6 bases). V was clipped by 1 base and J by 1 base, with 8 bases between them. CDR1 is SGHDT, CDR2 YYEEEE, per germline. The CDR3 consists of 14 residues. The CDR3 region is CASSLQGWNTEAFF. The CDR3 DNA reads TGTGCCAGCAGCTTGCAGGGGTGGAACACTGAAGCTTTCTTT.

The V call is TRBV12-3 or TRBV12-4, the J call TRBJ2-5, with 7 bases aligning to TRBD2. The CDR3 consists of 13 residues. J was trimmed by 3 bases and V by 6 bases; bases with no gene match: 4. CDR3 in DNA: TGTGCCAGCAGAACCGGGACTAAAGAGACCCAGTACTTC. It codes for CASRTGTKETQYF.

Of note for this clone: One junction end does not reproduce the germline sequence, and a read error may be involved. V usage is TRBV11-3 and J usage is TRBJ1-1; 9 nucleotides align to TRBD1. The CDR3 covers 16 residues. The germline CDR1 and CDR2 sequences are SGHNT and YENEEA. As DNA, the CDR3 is TGTGCCAGCAGGTTAGGCGAGGGACAGGGCCTCACTGAAGCTTTCTTT. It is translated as CASRLGEGQGLTEAFF.

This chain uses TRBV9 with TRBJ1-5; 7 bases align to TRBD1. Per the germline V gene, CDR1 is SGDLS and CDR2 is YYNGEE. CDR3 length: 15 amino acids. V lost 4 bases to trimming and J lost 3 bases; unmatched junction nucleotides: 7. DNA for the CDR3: TGTGCCAGCAGCCCCGGACAGGAACCCAATCAGCCCCAGCATTTT. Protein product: CASSPGQEPNQPQHF.

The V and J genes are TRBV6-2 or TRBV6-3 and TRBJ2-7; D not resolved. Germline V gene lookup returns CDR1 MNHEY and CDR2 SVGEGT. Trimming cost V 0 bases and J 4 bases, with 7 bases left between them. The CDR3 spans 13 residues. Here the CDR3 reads CASSYSPAYEQYF. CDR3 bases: TGTGCCAGCAGTTACTCTCCCGCGTACGAGCAGTACTTC.

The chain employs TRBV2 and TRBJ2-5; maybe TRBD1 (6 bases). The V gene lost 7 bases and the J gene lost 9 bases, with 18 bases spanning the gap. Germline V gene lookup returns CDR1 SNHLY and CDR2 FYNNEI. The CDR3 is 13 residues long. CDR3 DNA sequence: TGTGCCAGCACTTTGGCACAGGGTAAGGCCCAGTACTTC. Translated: CASTLAQGKAQYF.

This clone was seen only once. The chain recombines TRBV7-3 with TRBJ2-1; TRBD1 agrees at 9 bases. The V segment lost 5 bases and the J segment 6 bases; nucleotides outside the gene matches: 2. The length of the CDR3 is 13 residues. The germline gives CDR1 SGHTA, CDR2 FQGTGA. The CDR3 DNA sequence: TGTGCCAGCAGCGCGGACAGGGGCAATGAGCAGTTCTTC. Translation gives CASSADRGNEQFF.

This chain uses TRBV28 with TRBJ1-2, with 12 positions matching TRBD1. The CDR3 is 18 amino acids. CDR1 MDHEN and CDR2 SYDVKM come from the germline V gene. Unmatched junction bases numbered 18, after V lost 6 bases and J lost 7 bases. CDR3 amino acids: CASSSLRDRGRRGSGYTF. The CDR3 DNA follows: TGTGCCAGCAGCTCTCTCCGGGACAGGGGGCGCAGAGGTAGTGGCTACACCTTC.